This T cell receptor (beta chain) was found in a study of blood T cell repertoires in COVID-19. Method: immunoSEQ multiplex PCR; TCRdb's copy keeps in-frame clones and lacks some. The table lists approximately 99,000 clones, roughly 88% of them singletons. Germline V gene sequence: CDR1 SGHDT, CDR2 YYEEEE. V was cut by 1 base and J by 0 bases, with 4 bases left in between. This CDR3 spans 13 amino acids. The TCR sequence derives from a man between 50 and 59 years old with COVID-19, enrolled during active disease. Material: peripheral blood. The chain has TRBV5-6 and TRBJ1-2; D gene uncertain. CDR3 in amino acids: CASSLPSNYGYTF. The CDR3 DNA follows: TGTGCCAGCAGCTTGCCGTCTAACTATGGCTACACCTTC.